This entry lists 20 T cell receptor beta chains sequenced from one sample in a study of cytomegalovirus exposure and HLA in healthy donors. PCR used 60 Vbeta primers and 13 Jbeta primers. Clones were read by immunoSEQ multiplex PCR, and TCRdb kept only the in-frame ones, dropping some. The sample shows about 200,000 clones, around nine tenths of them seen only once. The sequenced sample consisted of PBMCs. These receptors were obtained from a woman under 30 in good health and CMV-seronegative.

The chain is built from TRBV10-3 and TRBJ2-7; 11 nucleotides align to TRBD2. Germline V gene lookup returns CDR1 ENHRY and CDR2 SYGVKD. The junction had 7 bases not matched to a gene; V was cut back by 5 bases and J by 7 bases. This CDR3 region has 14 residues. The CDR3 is CAISPLAGEVEQYF. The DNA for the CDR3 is TGTGCCATCAGTCCACTAGCGGGAGAGGTTGAGCAGTACTTC.

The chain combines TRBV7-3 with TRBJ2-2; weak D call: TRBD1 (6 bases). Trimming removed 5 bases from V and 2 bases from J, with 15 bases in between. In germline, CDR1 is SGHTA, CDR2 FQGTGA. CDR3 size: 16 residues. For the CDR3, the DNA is TGTGCCAGCAGCCCTGGACAGTCTCTCAACACCGGGGAGCTGTTTTTT. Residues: CASSPGQSLNTGELFF.

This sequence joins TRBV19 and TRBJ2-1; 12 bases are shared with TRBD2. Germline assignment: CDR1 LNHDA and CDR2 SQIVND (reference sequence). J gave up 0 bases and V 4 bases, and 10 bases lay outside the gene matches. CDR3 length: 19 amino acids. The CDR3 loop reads CASSRTSGLAGSSYNEQFF. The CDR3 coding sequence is TGTGCCAGTAGTAGGACGTCGGGACTAGCGGGCAGCTCCTACAATGAGCAGTTCTTC.

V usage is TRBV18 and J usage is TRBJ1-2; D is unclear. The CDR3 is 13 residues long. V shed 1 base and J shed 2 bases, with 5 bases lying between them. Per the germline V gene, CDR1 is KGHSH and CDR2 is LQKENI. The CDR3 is CASSPRANYGYTF. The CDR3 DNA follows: TGTGCCAGCTCACCACGGGCCAACTATGGCTACACCTTC.

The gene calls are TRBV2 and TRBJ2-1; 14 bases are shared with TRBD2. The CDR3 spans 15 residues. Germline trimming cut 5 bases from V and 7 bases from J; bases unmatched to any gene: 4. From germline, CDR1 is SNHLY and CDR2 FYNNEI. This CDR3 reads CASSRLAGGPNEQFF. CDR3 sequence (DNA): TGTGCCAGCAGTAGACTAGCGGGAGGGCCAAATGAGCAGTTCTTC.

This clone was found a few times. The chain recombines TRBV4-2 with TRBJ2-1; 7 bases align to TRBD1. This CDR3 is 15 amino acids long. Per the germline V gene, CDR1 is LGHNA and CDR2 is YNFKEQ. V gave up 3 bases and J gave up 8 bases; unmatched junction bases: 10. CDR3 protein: CASSQGTVAGDEQFF. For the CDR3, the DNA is TGTGCCAGCAGCCAGGGGACAGTGGCCGGGGATGAGCAGTTCTTC.

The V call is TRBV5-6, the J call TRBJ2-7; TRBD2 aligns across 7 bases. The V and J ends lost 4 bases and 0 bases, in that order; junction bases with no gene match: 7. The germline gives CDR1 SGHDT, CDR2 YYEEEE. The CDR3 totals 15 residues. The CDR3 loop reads CASSQGLLSSYEQYF. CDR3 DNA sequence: TGTGCCAGCAGCCAGGGACTACTCAGCTCCTACGAGCAGTACTTC. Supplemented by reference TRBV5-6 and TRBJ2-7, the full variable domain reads DAGVTQSPTHLIKTRGQQVTLRCSPKSGHDTVSWYQQALGQGPQFIFQYYEEEERQRGNFPDRFSGHQFPNYSSELNVNALLLGDSALYLCASSQGLLSSYEQYFGPGTRLTVT.

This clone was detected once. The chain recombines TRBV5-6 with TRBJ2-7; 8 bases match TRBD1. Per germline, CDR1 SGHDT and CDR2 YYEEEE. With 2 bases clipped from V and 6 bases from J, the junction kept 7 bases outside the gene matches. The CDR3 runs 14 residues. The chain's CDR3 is CASSLGQGFGEQYF. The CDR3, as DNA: TGTGCCAGCAGCTTAGGACAGGGATTTGGCGAGCAGTACTTC.

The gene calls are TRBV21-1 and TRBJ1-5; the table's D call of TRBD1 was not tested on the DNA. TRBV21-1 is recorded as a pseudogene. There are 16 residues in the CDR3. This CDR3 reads CARKAFRGYDNQPQHF. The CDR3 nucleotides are TGTGCCAGAAAAGCGTTCAGGGGATATGACAATCAGCCCCAGCATTTT.

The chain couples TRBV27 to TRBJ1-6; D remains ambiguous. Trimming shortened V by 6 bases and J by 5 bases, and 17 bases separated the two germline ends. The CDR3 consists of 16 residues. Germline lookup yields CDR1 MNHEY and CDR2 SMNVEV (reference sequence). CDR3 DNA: TGTGCCAGCAGAAAGCTCCGGGATATTAATAATTCACCCCTCCACTTT. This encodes CASRKLRDINNSPLHF.

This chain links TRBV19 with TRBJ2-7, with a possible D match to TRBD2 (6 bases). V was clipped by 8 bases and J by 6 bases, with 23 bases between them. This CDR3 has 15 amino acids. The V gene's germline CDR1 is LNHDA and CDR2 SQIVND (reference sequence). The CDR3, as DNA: TGTGCCAGTGCCCACGGGCGGGACTCCTTGGGCGAGCAGTACTTC. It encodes CASAHGRDSLGEQYF. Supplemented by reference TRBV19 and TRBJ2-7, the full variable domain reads DGGITQSPKYLFRKEGQNVTLSCEQNLNHDAMYWYRQDPGQGLRLIYYSQIVNDFQKGDIAEGYSVSREKKESFPLTVTSAQKNPTAFYLCASAHGRDSLGEQYFGPGTRLTVT.

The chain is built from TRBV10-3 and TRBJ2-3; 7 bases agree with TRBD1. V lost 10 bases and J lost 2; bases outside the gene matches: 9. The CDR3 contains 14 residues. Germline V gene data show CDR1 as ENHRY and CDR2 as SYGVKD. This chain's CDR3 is CATSWTGSTDTQYF. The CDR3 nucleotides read TGTGCCACCTCCTGGACAGGATCCACAGATACGCAGTATTTT.

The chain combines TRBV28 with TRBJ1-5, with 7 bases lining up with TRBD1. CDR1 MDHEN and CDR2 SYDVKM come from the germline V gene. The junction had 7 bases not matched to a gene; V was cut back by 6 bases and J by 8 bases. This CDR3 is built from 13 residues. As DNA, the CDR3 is TGTGCCAGCAGATACCAGGGGGTAGAGCCCCAGCATTTT. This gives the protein CASRYQGVEPQHF.

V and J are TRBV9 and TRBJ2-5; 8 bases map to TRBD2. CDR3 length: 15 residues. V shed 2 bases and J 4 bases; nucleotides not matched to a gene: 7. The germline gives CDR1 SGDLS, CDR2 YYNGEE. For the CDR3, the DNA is TGTGCCAGCAGCGTCCGGGAGGGCCCGGGAGAGACCCAGTACTTC. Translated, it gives CASSVREGPGETQYF.

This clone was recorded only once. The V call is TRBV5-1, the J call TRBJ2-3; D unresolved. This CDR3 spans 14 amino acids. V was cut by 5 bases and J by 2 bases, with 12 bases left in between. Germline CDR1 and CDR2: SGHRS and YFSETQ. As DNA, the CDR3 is TGCGCCAGCAGACAAGCGCCGCTCACAGATACGCAGTATTTT. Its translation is CASRQAPLTDTQYF.

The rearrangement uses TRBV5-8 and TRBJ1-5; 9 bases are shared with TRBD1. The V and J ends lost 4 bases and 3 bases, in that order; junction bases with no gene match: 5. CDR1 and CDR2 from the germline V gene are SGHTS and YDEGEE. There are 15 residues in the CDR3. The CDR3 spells CASSAGTGYNQPQHF. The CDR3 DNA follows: TGTGCCAGCAGCGCCGGGACAGGGTACAATCAGCCCCAGCATTTT.

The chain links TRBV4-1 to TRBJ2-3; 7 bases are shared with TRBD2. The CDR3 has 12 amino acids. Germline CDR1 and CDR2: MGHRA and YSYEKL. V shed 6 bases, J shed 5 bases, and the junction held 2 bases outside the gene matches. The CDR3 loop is CASRSGGDTQYF. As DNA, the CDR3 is TGCGCCAGCAGGTCGGGGGGAGATACGCAGTATTTT.

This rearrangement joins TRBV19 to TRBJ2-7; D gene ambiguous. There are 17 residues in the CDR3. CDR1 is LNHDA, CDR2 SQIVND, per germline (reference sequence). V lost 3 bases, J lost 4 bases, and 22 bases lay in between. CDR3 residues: CASSMSFGASDGYEQYF. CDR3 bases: TGTGCCAGTAGTATGAGTTTTGGAGCCAGTGACGGGTACGAGCAGTACTTC. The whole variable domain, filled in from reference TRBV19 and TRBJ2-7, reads DGGITQSPKYLFRKEGQNVTLSCEQNLNHDAMYWYRQDPGQGLRLIYYSQIVNDFQKGDIAEGYSVSREKKESFPLTVTSAQKNPTAFYLCASSMSFGASDGYEQYFGPGTRLTVT.

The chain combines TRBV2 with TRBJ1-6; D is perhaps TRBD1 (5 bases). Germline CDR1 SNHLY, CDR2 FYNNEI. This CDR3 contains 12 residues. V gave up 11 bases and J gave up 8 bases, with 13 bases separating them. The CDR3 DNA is TGTGCCGGGGCGCCCCAAGATTCACCCCTCCACTTT. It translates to CAGAPQDSPLHF.

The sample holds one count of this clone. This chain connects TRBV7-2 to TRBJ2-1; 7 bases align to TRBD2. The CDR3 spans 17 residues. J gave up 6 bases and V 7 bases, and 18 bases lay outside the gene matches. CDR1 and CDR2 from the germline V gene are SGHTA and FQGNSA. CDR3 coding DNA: TGTGCCAGCACCTTGATCGCGAGCGGGACGGCTCTCAATGAGCAGTTCTTC. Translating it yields CASTLIASGTALNEQFF.